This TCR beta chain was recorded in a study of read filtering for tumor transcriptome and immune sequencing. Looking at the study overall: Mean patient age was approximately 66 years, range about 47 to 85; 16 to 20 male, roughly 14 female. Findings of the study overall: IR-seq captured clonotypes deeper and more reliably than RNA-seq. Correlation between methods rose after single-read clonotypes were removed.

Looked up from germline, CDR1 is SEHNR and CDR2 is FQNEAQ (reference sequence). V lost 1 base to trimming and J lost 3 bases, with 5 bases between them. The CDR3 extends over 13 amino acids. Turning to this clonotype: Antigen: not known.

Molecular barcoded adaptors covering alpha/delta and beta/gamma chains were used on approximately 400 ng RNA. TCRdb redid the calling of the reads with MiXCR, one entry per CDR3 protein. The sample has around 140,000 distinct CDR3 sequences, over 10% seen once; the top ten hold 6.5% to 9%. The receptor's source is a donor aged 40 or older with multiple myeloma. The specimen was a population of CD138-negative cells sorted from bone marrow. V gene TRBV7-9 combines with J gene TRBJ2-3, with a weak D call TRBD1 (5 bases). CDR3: CASSLDRTDTQYF. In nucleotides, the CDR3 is TGTGCCAGCAGCTTAGACAGGACAGATACGCAGTATTTT.